This T cell receptor beta chain was found in a study of T cells in Graves' hyperthyroidism and ophthalmopathy. Exclusion of a patient resulted from uncontrolled infection, other autoimmune disease, pregnancy or lactation. Thyroid ultrasound, orbital computed tomography, clinical symptoms, and serum thyroxine and TRAb underpinned diagnoses. The PBMCs studied were ones that came from roughly 11 ml fresh peripheral blood. For this clonotype: Its specificity is not known.

V was trimmed by 2 bases and J by 2 bases, leaving 6 bases between them. CDR3 length equals 14 residues. Germline V CDR1 and CDR2: SNHLY, FYNNEI. Regions amplified from RNA transcripts were the TCR beta CDR3 regions. HTBI primers were the set used in a first-round RT-PCR of the TCR CDR3. TCRdb processed the multiplex PCR reads anew with MiXCR; each CDR3 protein has one entry. Of hundreds of thousands of distinct CDR3 sequences in the sample, 17% are singletons; the top ten hold about 16%. Study findings and constraints: The model forecast ophthalmopathy, anticipating it by a median about 7 months before onset.

The source of this sequence is a woman younger than 30 with Graves' ophthalmopathy. Sample: blood. The V gene is TRBV2, the J gene TRBJ2-2; D is undetermined. The CDR3 region is CASSETENTGELFF. DNA of the CDR3: TGTGCCAGCAGTGAAACAGAAAACACCGGGGAGCTGTTTTTT.